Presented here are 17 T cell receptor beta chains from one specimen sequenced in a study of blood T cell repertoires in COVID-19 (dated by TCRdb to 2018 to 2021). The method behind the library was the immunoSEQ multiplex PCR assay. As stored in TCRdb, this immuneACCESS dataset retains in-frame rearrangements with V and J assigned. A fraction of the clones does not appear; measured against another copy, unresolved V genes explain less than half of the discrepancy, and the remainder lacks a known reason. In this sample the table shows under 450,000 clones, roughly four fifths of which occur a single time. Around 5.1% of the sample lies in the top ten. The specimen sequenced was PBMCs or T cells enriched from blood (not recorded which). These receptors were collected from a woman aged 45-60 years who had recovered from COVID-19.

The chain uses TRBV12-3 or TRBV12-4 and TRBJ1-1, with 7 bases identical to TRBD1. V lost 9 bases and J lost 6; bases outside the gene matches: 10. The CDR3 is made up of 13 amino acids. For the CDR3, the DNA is TGTGCCAGAACAGACAGGGAAAAGGCTGAAGCTTTCTTT. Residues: CARTDREKAEAFF.

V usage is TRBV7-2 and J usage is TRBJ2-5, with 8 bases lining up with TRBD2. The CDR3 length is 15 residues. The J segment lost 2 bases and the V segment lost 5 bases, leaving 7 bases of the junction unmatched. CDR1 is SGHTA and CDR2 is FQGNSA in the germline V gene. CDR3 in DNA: TGTGCCAGCAGCAGTAGAGCGGGGGAACAAGAGACCCAGTACTTC. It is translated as CASSSRAGEQETQYF. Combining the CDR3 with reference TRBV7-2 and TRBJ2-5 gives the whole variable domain GAGVSQSPSNKVTEKGKDVELRCDPISGHTALYWYRQSLGQGLEFLIYFQGNSAPDKSGLPSDRFSAERTGGSVSTLTIQRTQQEDSAVYLCASSSRAGEQETQYFGPGTRLLVL.

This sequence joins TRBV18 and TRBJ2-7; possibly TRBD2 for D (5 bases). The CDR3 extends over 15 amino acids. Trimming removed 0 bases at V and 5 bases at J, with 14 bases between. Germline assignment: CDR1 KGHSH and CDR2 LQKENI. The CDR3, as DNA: TGTGCCAGCTCACCACCGTCTAGGAGGCAGGACGAGCAGTACTTC. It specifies CASSPPSRRQDEQYF.

CDR3 amino acids: CATSSRTNEKLFF. The CDR3 bases are TGTGCCACCAGCTCTAGAACTAATGAAAAACTGTTTTTT. The chain employs TRBV15 and TRBJ1-4; the D is unclear. The CDR3 runs 13 residues. CDR1 is LNHNV, CDR2 YYDKDF, per germline (reference sequence). V was shortened by 5 bases and J by 1 base, with 5 bases between the two germline ends.

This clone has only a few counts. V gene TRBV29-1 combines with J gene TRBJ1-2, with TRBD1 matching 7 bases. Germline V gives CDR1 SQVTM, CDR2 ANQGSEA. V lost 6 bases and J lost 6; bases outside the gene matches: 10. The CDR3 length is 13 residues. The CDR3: CSVPGQSSNGYTF. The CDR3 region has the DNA TGCAGCGTACCGGGACAGAGTTCTAATGGCTACACCTTC.

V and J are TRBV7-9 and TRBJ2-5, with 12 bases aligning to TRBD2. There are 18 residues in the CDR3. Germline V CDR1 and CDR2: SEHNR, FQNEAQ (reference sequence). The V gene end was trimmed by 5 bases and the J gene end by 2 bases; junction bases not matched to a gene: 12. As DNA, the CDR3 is TGTGCCAGCAGCGCCCGACTAGCGGGAGTCCGGGGACAAGAGACCCAGTACTTC. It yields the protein CASSARLAGVRGQETQYF.

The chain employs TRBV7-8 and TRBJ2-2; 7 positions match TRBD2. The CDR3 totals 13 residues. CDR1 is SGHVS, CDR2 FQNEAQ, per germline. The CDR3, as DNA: TGTGCTTGGTGGACTAGTATCCCCGGGGAGCTGTTTTTT. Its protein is CAWWTSIPGELFF.

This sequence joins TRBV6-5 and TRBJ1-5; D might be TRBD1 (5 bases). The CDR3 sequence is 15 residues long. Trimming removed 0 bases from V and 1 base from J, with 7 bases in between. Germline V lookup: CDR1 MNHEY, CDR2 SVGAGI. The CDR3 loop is CASSYSTASNQPQHF. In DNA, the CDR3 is TGTGCCAGCAGTTACTCGACAGCAAGCAATCAGCCCCAGCATTTT.

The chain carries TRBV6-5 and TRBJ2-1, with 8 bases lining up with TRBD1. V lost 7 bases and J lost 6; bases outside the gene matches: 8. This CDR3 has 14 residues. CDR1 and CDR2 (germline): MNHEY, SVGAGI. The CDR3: CASKKNQGANEQFF. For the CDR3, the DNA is TGTGCCAGCAAAAAAAACCAGGGGGCCAATGAGCAGTTCTTC.

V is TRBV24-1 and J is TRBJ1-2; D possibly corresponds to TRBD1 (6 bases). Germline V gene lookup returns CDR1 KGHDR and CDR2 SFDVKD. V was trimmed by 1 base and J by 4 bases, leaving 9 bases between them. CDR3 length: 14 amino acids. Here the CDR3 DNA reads TGTGCCACCAGTGATTTTTCCAGGGGCTATGGCTACACCTTC. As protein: CATSDFSRGYGYTF.

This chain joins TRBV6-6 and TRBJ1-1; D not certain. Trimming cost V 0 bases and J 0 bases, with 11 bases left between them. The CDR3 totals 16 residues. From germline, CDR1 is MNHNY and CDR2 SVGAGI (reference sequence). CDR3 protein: CASSYSRNSMNTEAFF. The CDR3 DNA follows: TGTGCCAGCAGTTACTCAAGAAACTCTATGAACACTGAAGCTTTCTTT.

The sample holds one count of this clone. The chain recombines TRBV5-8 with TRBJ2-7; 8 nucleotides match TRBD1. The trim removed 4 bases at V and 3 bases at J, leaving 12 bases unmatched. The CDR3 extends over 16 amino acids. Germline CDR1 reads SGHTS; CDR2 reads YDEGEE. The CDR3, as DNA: TGTGCCAGCAGCCTCACGCCGGGACAGGTTATCTACGAGCAGTACTTC. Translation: CASSLTPGQVIYEQYF.

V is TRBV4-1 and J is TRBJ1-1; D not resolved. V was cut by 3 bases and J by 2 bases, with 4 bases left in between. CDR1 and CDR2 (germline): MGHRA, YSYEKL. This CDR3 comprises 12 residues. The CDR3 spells CASSQANTEAFF. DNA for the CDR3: TGCGCCAGCAGCCAGGCAAACACTGAAGCTTTCTTT.

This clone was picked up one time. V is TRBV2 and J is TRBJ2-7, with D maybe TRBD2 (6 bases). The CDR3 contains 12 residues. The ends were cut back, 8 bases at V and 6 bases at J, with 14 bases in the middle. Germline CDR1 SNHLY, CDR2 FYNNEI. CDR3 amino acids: CASGTSRGEQYF. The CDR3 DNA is TGTGCCAGCGGGACTTCACGGGGCGAGCAGTACTTC. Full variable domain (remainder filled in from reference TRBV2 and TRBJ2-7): EPEVTQTPSHQVTQMGQEVILRCVPISNHLYFYWYRQILGQKVEFLVSFYNNEISEKSEIFDDQFSVERPDGSNFTLKIRSTKLEDSAMYFCASGTSRGEQYFGPGTRLTVT.

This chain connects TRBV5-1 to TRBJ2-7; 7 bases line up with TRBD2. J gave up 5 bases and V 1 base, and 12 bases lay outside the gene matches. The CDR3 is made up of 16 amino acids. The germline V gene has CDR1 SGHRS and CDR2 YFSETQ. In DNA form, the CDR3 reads TGCGCCAGCAGCTTGTCAAGCGGGACGCCTTCTGACGAGCAGTACTTC. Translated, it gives CASSLSSGTPSDEQYF.

CDR3 loop: CASSEQLGGAKAFF. CDR3 DNA: TGTGCCAGCAGTGAGCAACTCGGAGGGGCCAAAGCTTTCTTT. The rearrangement uses TRBV2 and TRBJ1-1; tentatively, D is TRBD1 (5 bases). The CDR3 runs 14 residues. Germline V gives CDR1 SNHLY, CDR2 FYNNEI. The V gene lost 3 bases and the J gene lost 9 bases, with 17 bases spanning the gap. Using reference TRBV2 and TRBJ1-1 for the parts outside the CDR3, the full variable domain is EPEVTQTPSHQVTQMGQEVILRCVPISNHLYFYWYRQILGQKVEFLVSFYNNEISEKSEIFDDQFSVERPDGSNFTLKIRSTKLEDSAMYFCASSEQLGGAKAFFGQGTRLTVV.

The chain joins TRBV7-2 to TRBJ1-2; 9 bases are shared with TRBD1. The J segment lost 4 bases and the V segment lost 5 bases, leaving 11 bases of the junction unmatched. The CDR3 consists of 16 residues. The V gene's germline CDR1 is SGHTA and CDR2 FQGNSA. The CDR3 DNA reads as TGTGCCAGCAGCGTACCGGGACAGGGAGGTGGCTATGGCTACACCTTC. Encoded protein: CASSVPGQGGGYGYTF.